This T cell receptor (beta chain) appears in the sequencing data of a study of metastatic and nonmetastatic thyroid tumors (dated by TCRdb to 2019 to 2021). Study-level background: Repertoires from peripheral blood and from tumor or nodule tissue samples of malignant and benign thyroid patients were compared. The study at large found these results: In both blood and tumor samples, malignant tumors were reported to have significantly higher TCR beta diversity than benign nodules.

By how much of the sample it makes up, this clone is medium-sized (0.01 to 0.1%). Its antigen remains unidentified. No base-level quality is on record; no much larger clone is a single base apart. No treatment had been received by any patient before thyroid surgery. The study retrospectively analysed patient clinical samples collected from about 2012 to 2019 using T-cell receptor beta sequencing. Receptor libraries were prepared by PCR. Instrument on record: Illumina HiSeq 4000. The TCR beta-chain CDR3 region of each patient was profiled by high-throughput sequencing. The original pipeline was this. A classifier to discriminate distant-metastatic papillary thyroid cancer patients was built from CDR3 differences across clinicopathological groups. The Shannon index was used to assess repertoire diversity, and the Morisita-Horn index was used to assess tumor-blood repertoire similarity. TCRdb's own reprocessing of the public reads used fastp at Q25 and MiXCR and kept productive beta chains. These V and J calls derive from TCRdb rather than the authors' analysis. Here the sample has around 20,000 clones; approximately 15% occur a single time. Approximately 15% of the sample lies in the top ten.

CDR1 and CDR2, looked up from the germline V gene (reference sequence), are LGHDT and YNNKEL. V and J lose 4 bases and 2 bases, and a span of 12 bases separates them. The CDR3 contains 14 residues, cysteine and phenylalanine counted. The DNA shown is the 42-base CDR3, in frame from base 1. Here the chain combines TRBV3-1 and TRBJ2-7; the D gene cannot be resolved reliably. Specimen: tumor tissue. This clonotype was obtained from a female donor with papillary thyroid cancer or a benign thyroid nodule (not recorded which). Some clones in this sample may be carry-over from other donors' samples. The CDR3 has the sequence CASSPGSQAYEQYF. Read as DNA, the sequence is TGTGCCAGCAGCCCCGGGTCCCAGGCCTACGAGCAGTACTTC.